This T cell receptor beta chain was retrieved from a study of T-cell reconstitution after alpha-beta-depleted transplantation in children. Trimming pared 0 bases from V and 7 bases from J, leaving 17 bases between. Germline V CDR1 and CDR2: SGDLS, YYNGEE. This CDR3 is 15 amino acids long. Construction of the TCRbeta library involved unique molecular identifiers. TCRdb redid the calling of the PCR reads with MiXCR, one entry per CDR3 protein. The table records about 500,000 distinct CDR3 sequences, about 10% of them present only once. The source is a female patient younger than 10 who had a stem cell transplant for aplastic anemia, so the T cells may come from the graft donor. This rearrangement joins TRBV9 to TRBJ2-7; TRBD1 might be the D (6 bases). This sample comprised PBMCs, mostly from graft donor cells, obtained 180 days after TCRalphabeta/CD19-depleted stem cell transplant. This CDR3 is CASSVAPGALEEQYF. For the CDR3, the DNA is TGTGCCAGCAGCGTAGCTCCAGGGGCTCTCGAGGAGCAGTACTTC.